The entry below gives a single T cell receptor (beta chain) sequence along with its context. Its antigen remains unknown. TCRdb called the reads again in MiXCR, with one record for every CDR3 protein. Of approximately 340,000 distinct CDR3 sequences in the sample, 25% to 30% were seen once. This CDR3 has 15 amino acids. Trimming took 5 bases from V and 0 from J; bases not matched to a gene: 4. The sample comes from a study of T cell repertoires in cytomegalovirus infection. Study-wide points: HLA-C-restricted CMV clonotypes gave the most frequent clonotype in two of eight donors. The study identified carriers of CMV plus the relevant HLA from cumulative public TCR beta family frequency.

The clonotype originates from a human donor in good health (CMV status not recorded). Some clones in this sample may be carry-over from other donors' samples. The rearrangement uses TRBV12-3 or TRBV12-4 and TRBJ1-2, with 9 bases identical to TRBD1. The input for sequencing was cultured PBMCs, taken from culture after CMV antigen stimulation. The CDR3: CASSPNRGPNYGYTF. Written as DNA, the CDR3 is TGTGCCAGCAGTCCGAACAGGGGGCCTAACTATGGCTACACCTTC.